The 4 T cell receptor beta chains given below trace back to one sample, sequenced in a study of blood T cells in healthy people across ages. It was with a sample-barcoded 5' primer and a J-beta primer mix that a second PCR of roughly 6 to 11 cycles was run. MiXCR, applied by TCRdb to the 5' RACE reads, yields one record per CDR3 protein. The profile shows approximately 900,000 distinct CDR3 sequences, around 48% of them singletons. Sequenced material: blood. These TCRs come from a man aged 25 to 40 in good health.

The chain links TRBV24-1 to TRBJ2-7; 7 bases line up with TRBD1. This CDR3 has 14 residues. CDR1 and CDR2 (germline): KGHDR, SFDVKD. Trimming cost V 3 bases and J 6 bases; bases outside gene matches: 7. The CDR3 DNA is TGTGCCACCAGTGATCCTCTGACAGGGAGCGAGCAGTACTTC. Its translation: CATSDPLTGSEQYF.

V and J are TRBV5-1 and TRBJ2-3; D gene unclear. CDR1 and CDR2 (germline): SGHRS, YFSETQ. Trimming stripped 4 bases from V and 0 bases from J, with 12 bases between. This CDR3 is built from 15 residues. CDR3 residues: CASSPQAFSTDTQYF. Here the CDR3 DNA reads TGCGCCAGCAGCCCCCAGGCGTTTAGCACAGATACGCAGTATTTT.

V usage is TRBV4-2 and J usage is TRBJ1-1; unclear D gene. V shed 3 bases and J shed 3 bases, with 11 bases lying between them. There are 14 residues in the CDR3. The germline V gene encodes CDR1 LGHNA and CDR2 YNFKEQ. Here the CDR3 DNA reads TGTGCCAGCAGCCATCCCCTTTCGGACACTGAAGCTTTCTTT. This encodes CASSHPLSDTEAFF.

The chain is built from TRBV29-1 and TRBJ2-1; TRBD1 is a possible D gene (5 bases). Judging by the DNA end, TRBJ2-7 fits better; the J call may be wrong. Germline CDR1 and CDR2: SQVTM and ANQGSEA. The length of the CDR3 is 14 residues. CDR3 sequence: CSVEEGLSYNAQYF. CDR3 nucleotides: TGCAGCGTTGAAGAGGGGCTATCCTACAATGCGCAGTACTTC.